The 22 T cell receptor beta chains in this list originate from one sample, sequenced in a study of blood T cell repertoires in COVID-19. Here immunoSEQ multiplex PCR was the method, and the copy in TCRdb shows in-frame clones only, minus some. The repertoire has some 170,000 clones, around 85% of them found once; the top ten carry 9.5% to 12%. Input material: peripheral blood. Receptors originate from a man aged 55 to 70 with active or convalescent COVID-19.

This chain connects TRBV19 to TRBJ2-5, with 7 bases that match TRBD2. After removal of 6 bases from V and 1 base from J, the junction contained 14 bases not matched to a gene. This CDR3 has 17 residues. Germline assignment: CDR1 LNHDA and CDR2 SQIVND (reference sequence). The CDR3 spells CASSFGGVGRGQETQYF. CDR3 nucleotide sequence: TGTGCCAGTAGCTTCGGGGGAGTAGGGAGGGGCCAAGAGACCCAGTACTTC.

The count of this clone is one. The chain carries TRBV5-1 and TRBJ2-5; D perhaps matches TRBD2 (6 bases). V was trimmed by 0 bases and J by 4 bases, leaving 10 bases between them. In germline, CDR1 is SGHRS, CDR2 YFSETQ. This CDR3 comprises 14 residues. CDR3 protein: CASSLAGGGETQYF. Written as DNA, the CDR3 is TGCGCCAGCAGCTTGGCCGGGGGTGGAGAGACCCAGTACTTC.

The rearrangement joins TRBV3-1 (or the pseudogene TRBV3-2) to TRBJ1-2, with 8 bases identical to TRBD1. The CDR3 is 15 amino acids. J was trimmed by 6 bases and V by 5 bases; bases with no gene match: 11. Germline V CDR1 and CDR2: LGHDT, YNNKEL (reference sequence). This chain's CDR3 is CASSDRLVTGDGYTF. CDR3 sequence (DNA): TGTGCCAGCAGCGATCGGCTGGTGACAGGGGATGGCTACACCTTC.

The chain joins TRBV19 to TRBJ2-3; TRBD2 agrees at 11 bases. The germline gives CDR1 LNHDA, CDR2 SQIVND (reference sequence). The CDR3 contains 17 residues. V lost 2 bases, J lost 2 bases, and 6 bases stayed unmatched. The CDR3 bases are TGTGCCAGTAGTATACGGTCACTAGCGGGGGTCACAGATACGCAGTATTTT. It yields the protein CASSIRSLAGVTDTQYF.

In nucleotides, the CDR3 is TGTGCCAGCAGCTCGGGACAGACCAATGAAAAACTGTTTTTT. The encoded protein is CASSSGQTNEKLFF. The rearrangement links TRBV5-5 to TRBJ1-4; 7 bases match TRBD1. The CDR3 has 14 residues. V was pared by 3 bases and J by 5 bases, with 4 bases of the junction left unmatched. Germline V gene sequence: CDR1 SGHKS, CDR2 YYEKEE (reference sequence).

The chain links TRBV6-2 or TRBV6-3 to TRBJ2-7, with TRBD1 matching over 7 bases. With V trimmed by 5 bases and J by 2 bases, 6 bases remained unmatched. The CDR3 spans 14 residues. Germline CDR1 is MNHEY and CDR2 is SVGEGT. CDR3 nucleotide sequence: TGTGCCAGCAGTCATAGGGGACAGCCCTACGAGCAGTACTTC. Protein product: CASSHRGQPYEQYF.

This clone was seen many times. The chain recombines TRBV6-1 with TRBJ2-7, with D possibly matching TRBD1 (5 bases). Per the germline V gene, CDR1 is MNHNS and CDR2 is SASEGT. The CDR3 is 15 residues long. The V and J ends lost 1 base and 0 bases respectively, with 10 bases between them. In nucleotides, the CDR3 is TGTGCCAGCAGTGAAGAAGGGGCAGACTCCTACGAGCAGTACTTC. It is translated as CASSEEGADSYEQYF.

This clone was found a few times. Other DNA sequences from this sample encode an identical CDR3 as well. The rearrangement uses TRBV6-5 and TRBJ1-1; the match to TRBD1 covers 7 bases. In germline, CDR1 is MNHEY, CDR2 SVGAGI. V was clipped by 6 bases and J by 5 bases; unmatched bases: 6. The CDR3 has 13 residues. The CDR3, as DNA: TGTGCCAGCAGCCGACAGGGTTGGACTGAAGCTTTCTTT. As protein: CASSRQGWTEAFF.

The rearrangement links TRBV5-4 to TRBJ1-4, with 10 positions matching TRBD1. The CDR3 is made up of 15 amino acids. The V and J ends lost 3 bases and 8 bases, in that order; junction bases with no gene match: 7. Per germline, CDR1 SGHNT and CDR2 YYREEE (reference sequence). The DNA for the CDR3 is TGTGCCAGCAGCTGGGGACAGGGGACGAAAGAAAAACTGTTTTTT. Protein sequence: CASSWGQGTKEKLFF.

V usage is TRBV6-5 and J usage is TRBJ2-3; the match to TRBD1 covers 7 bases. Germline V CDR1 and CDR2: MNHEY, SVGAGI. V lost 7 bases and J lost 0; bases outside the gene matches: 7. This CDR3 has 15 amino acids. The CDR3 DNA follows: TGTGCCAGCACCTTGACAGGGATGAGCACAGATACGCAGTATTTT. This gives the protein CASTLTGMSTDTQYF.

As for this clone: The sample holds other DNA sequences that translate to the same CDR3. The genes are TRBV5-1 and TRBJ2-7; 11 bases fit TRBD1. Germline trimming cut 4 bases from V and 6 bases from J; bases unmatched to any gene: 6. The germline V gene has CDR1 SGHRS and CDR2 YFSETQ. CDR3 length equals 14 residues. CDR3 in amino acids: CASSSGTGGGEQYF. CDR3 nucleotide sequence: TGCGCCAGCAGCAGCGGGACAGGGGGTGGCGAGCAGTACTTC.

This clone occurred once. The rearrangement joins TRBV10-3 to TRBJ2-2; 10 positions match TRBD1. This CDR3 has 18 amino acids. J was trimmed by 6 bases and V by 2 bases; bases with no gene match: 12. CDR1 is ENHRY and CDR2 is SYGVKD in the germline V gene. The CDR3 DNA follows: TGTGCCATCAGTGAGGGGACAGGGGTCCTAATCCACCCCGGGGAGCTGTTTTTT. Protein product: CAISEGTGVLIHPGELFF.

V usage is TRBV2 and J usage is TRBJ1-5; TRBD1 aligns across 9 bases. CDR1 SNHLY and CDR2 FYNNEI come from the germline V gene. CDR3 length: 17 residues. With 2 bases clipped from V and 1 base from J, the junction kept 6 bases outside the gene matches. CDR3 residues: CASSENRGRMSNQPQHF. For the CDR3, the DNA is TGTGCCAGCAGTGAAAACAGGGGGCGAATGAGCAATCAGCCCCAGCATTTT.

The chain links TRBV6-1 to TRBJ2-5; TRBD1 matches at 10 bases. Germline-derived CDR1 and CDR2 are MNHNS and SASEGT. Losses at the gene ends were 3 bases for V and 5 bases for J; bases not matched to a gene: 6. CDR3 length: 15 amino acids. Written as DNA, the CDR3 is TGTGCCAGCAGTGAGGGACAGGGGAGAGGTGAGACCCAGTACTTC. This translates into CASSEGQGRGETQYF.

The chain recombines TRBV6-6 with TRBJ2-7; 8 positions agree with TRBD2. The CDR3 contains 12 residues. Germline V gives CDR1 MNHNY, CDR2 SVGAGI (reference sequence). With V trimmed by 8 bases and J by 3 bases, 3 bases remained unmatched. This CDR3 reads CASVAGSYEQYF. The CDR3 nucleotides are TGTGCCAGCGTAGCGGGGAGCTACGAGCAGTACTTC.

The chain employs TRBV7-8 and TRBJ1-2, with TRBD1 as a possible D gene (6 bases). Germline V CDR1 and CDR2: SGHVS, FQNEAQ. The CDR3 is made up of 14 amino acids. Trimming removed 1 base from V and 2 bases from J, with 8 bases in between. Here the CDR3 reads CASSLVRGNYGYTF. CDR3 nucleotides: TGTGCCAGCAGCTTAGTAAGGGGGAACTATGGCTACACCTTC.

The chain combines TRBV6-1 with TRBJ2-7, with a weak D call TRBD1 (5 bases). Deletions cut 3 bases from V and 0 bases from J, with 24 bases between. Per germline, CDR1 MNHNS and CDR2 SASEGT. CDR3 length: 19 amino acids. CDR3 loop: CASSEPQKALGQGSYEQYF. The CDR3 nucleotides read TGTGCCAGCAGTGAGCCCCAGAAAGCGTTGGGCCAGGGCTCCTACGAGCAGTACTTC.

This rearrangement joins TRBV19 to TRBJ1-1; D is uncertain. Germline V CDR1 and CDR2: LNHDA, SQIVND (reference sequence). V lost 5 bases, J lost 1 base, and 8 bases lay in between. CDR3 size: 13 residues. CDR3 in amino acids: CASSSTRNTEAFF. The CDR3, as DNA: TGTGCCAGTAGTTCCACACGGAACACTGAAGCTTTCTTT.

The chain employs TRBV21-1 and TRBJ2-7; TRBD2 was called by the table and not checked on the DNA. TRBV21-1 is tagged as a pseudogene. The CDR3 consists of 16 residues. The CDR3: CASSTRRLASSYEQYF. The CDR3 nucleotides are TGTGCCAGCAGCACAAGAAGGCTAGCGAGCTCCTACGAGCAGTACTTC.

The J gene is TRBJ2-5, the V gene TRBV19, with 10 bases matching TRBD1. The CDR3 length is 17 residues. CDR1 and CDR2 (germline): LNHDA, SQIVND (reference sequence). V was clipped by 1 base and J by 5 bases; unmatched bases: 10. The CDR3 sequence: CASSIGRDRGSRETQYF. The DNA of the CDR3 is TGTGCCAGTAGTATAGGCCGGGACAGGGGTTCGAGGGAGACCCAGTACTTC.

The chain combines TRBV27 with TRBJ2-2; D call uncertain. The V gene lost 6 bases and the J gene lost 4 bases, with 9 bases spanning the gap. Germline-derived CDR1 and CDR2 are MNHEY and SMNVEV (reference sequence). The CDR3 runs to 13 residues. The CDR3 nucleotides read TGTGCCAGCAGCCCTCCGGGCACCGGGGAGCTGTTTTTT. This encodes CASSPPGTGELFF.

The rearrangement joins TRBV24-1 to TRBJ1-1, with 8 bases identical to TRBD1. Germline lookup yields CDR1 KGHDR and CDR2 SFDVKD. The CDR3 is 14 residues long. V was pared by 9 bases and J by 4 bases, with 9 bases of the junction left unmatched. CDR3 bases: TGTGCCACCTCTCCAGGGGGCGCGGGCACTGAAGCTTTCTTT. It specifies CATSPGGAGTEAFF.